A single T cell receptor beta chain is shown here with its context. The same CDR3 arises from other DNA sequences in this sample as well. The sample comes from a study of blood T cell repertoires in COVID-19. Study context: Sites in the United States, Italy and Spain provided acute and convalescent COVID-19 samples.

The repertoire was sequenced with immunoSEQ multiplex PCR; TCRdb's copy has only in-frame clones and lacks some. The sample yields a few hundred thousand clones, around 89% seen once. This sequence originates from a man aged 18 to 29 who had recovered from COVID-19. What was sequenced was peripheral blood.

CDR3 sequence: CASSTGGTEAFF. The CDR3 DNA sequence: TGTGCCAGCAGTACCGGAGGCACTGAAGCTTTCTTT. The chain links TRBV2 to TRBJ1-1; D is undetermined. CDR3 length: 12 residues. Looked up from germline, CDR1 is SNHLY and CDR2 is FYNNEI. V shed 5 bases and J shed 4 bases, with 8 bases lying between them. Using reference TRBV2 and TRBJ1-1 for the parts outside the CDR3, the full variable domain is EPEVTQTPSHQVTQMGQEVILRCVPISNHLYFYWYRQILGQKVEFLVSFYNNEISEKSEIFDDQFSVERPDGSNFTLKIRSTKLEDSAMYFCASSTGGTEAFFGQGTRLTVV.